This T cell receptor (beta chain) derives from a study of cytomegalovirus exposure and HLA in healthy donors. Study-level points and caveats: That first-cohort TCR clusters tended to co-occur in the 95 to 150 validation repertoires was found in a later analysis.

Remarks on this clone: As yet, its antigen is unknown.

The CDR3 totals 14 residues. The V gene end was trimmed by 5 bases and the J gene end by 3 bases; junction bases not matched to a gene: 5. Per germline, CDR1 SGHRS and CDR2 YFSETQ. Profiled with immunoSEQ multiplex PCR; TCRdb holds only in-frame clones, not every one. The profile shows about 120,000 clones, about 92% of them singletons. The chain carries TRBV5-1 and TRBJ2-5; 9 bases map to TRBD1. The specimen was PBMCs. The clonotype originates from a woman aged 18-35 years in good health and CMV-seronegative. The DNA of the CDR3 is TGCGCCAGCAGAGGGGACAGGGAGGAAGAGACCCAGTACTTC. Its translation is CASRGDREEETQYF.